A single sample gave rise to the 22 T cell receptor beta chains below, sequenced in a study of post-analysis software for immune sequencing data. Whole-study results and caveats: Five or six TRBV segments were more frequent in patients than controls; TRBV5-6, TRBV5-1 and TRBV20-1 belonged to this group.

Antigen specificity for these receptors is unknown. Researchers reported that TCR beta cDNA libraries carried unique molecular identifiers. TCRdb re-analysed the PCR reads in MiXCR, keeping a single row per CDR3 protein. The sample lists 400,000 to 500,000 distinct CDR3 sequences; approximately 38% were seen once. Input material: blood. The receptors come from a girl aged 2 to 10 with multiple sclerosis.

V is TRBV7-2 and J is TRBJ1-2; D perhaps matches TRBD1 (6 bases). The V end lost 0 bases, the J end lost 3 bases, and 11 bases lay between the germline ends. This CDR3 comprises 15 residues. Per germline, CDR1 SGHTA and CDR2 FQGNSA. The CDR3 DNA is TGTGCCAGCAGCTTAGCTACGGGGGCGGACTATGGCTACACCTTC. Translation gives CASSLATGADYGYTF.

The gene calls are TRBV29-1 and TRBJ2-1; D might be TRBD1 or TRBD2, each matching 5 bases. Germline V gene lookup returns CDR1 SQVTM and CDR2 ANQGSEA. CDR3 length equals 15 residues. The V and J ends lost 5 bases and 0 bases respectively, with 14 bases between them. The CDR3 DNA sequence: TGCAGCGTTCAGTCCGAGGGGAGCTCCTACAATGAGCAGTTCTTC. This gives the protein CSVQSEGSSYNEQFF.

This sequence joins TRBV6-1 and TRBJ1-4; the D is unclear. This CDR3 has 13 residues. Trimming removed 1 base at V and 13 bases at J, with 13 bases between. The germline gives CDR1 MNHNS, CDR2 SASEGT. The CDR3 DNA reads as TGTGCCAGCAGTGAAGAGGACCTGGGGAGACTGTTTTTT. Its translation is CASSEEDLGRLFF.

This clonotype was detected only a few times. DNA for the CDR3: TGTGCCAGCAGCCAAGCCAGGGGAAATGGCTACACCTTC. Amino acids: CASSQARGNGYTF. The V call is TRBV14, the J call TRBJ1-2; D perhaps matches TRBD1 (6 bases). The CDR3 extends over 13 amino acids. The V gene lost 1 base and the J gene lost 6 bases, with 9 bases spanning the gap. CDR1 and CDR2 from the germline V gene are SGHDN and FVKESK.

As DNA, the CDR3 is TGTGCCAGCAGCTTAGCGACAGGGAACTATGGCTACACCTTC. This sequence encodes CASSLATGNYGYTF. The genes are TRBV7-2 and TRBJ1-2, with TRBD1 matching 7 bases. Per the germline V gene, CDR1 is SGHTA and CDR2 is FQGNSA. The trim removed 0 bases at V and 2 bases at J, leaving 0 bases unmatched. The length of the CDR3 is 14 residues.

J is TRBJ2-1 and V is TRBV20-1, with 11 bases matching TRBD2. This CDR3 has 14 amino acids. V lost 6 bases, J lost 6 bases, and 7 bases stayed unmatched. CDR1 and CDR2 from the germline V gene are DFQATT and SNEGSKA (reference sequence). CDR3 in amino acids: CSADSGRGLNEQFF. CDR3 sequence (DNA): TGCAGTGCGGATAGCGGGAGGGGTCTCAATGAGCAGTTCTTC.

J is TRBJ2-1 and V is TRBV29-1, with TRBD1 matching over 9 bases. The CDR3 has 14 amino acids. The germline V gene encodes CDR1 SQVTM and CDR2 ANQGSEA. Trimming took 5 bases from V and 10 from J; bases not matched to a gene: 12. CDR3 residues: CSVQKRTGVYEQFF. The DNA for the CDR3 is TGCAGCGTTCAAAAGAGGACAGGGGTATACGAGCAGTTCTTC.

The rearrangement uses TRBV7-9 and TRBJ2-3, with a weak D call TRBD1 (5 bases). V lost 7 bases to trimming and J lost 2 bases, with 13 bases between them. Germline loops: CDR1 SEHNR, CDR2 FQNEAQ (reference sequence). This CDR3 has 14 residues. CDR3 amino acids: CASTYLRATDTQYF. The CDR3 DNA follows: TGTGCCAGCACGTACCTCAGGGCCACAGATACGCAGTATTTT.

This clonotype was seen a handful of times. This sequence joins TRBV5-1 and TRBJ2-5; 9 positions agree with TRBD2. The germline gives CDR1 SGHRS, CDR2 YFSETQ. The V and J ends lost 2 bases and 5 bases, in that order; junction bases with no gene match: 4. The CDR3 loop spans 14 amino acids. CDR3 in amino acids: CASSLGTSTETQYF. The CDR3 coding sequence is TGCGCCAGCAGCTTAGGGACTAGCACCGAGACCCAGTACTTC.

The CDR3 spells CATSVRDGNEQYF. In nucleotides, the CDR3 is TGTGCCACCAGTGTCCGGGACGGCAACGAGCAGTACTTC. This chain joins TRBV24-1 and TRBJ2-7; D may correspond to TRBD1 or TRBD2 (5 bases each). With 5 bases removed from V and 5 bases from J, the gap between germline ends came to 12 bases. The CDR3 length is 13 residues. CDR1 and CDR2 from the germline V gene are KGHDR and SFDVKD.

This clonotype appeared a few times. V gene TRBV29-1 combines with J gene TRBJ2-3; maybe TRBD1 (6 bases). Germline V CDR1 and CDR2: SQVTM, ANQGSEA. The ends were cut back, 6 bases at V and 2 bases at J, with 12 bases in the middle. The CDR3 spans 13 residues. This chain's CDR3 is CSVPGQYTDTQYF. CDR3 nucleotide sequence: TGCAGCGTCCCCGGACAGTACACAGATACGCAGTATTTT.

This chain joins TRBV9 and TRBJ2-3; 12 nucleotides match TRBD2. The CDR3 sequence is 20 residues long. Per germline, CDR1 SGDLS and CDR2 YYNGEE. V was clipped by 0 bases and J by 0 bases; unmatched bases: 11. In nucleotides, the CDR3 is TGTGCCAGCAGCGTAGTCACTAGCGGGAGGCAAGAGTCTAGCACAGATACGCAGTATTTT. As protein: CASSVVTSGRQESSTDTQYF.

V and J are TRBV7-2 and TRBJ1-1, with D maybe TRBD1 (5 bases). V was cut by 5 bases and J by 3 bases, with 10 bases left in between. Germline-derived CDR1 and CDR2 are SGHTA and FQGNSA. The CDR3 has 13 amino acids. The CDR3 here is CASSKQGDTEAFF. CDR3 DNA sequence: TGTGCCAGCAGCAAGCAGGGAGACACTGAAGCTTTCTTT.

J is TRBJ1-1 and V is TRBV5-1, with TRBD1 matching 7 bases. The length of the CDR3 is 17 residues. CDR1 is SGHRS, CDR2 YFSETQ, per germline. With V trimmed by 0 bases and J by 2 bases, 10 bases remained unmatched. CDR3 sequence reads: CASSLAGTGTANTEAFF. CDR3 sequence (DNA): TGCGCCAGCAGCTTGGCCGGCACCGGGACAGCCAACACTGAAGCTTTCTTT.

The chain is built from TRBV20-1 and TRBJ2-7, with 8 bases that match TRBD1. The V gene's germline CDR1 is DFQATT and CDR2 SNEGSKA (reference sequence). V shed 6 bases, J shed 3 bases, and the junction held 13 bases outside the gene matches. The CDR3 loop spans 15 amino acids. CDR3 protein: CSAKPTGASIYEQYF. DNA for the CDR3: TGCAGTGCCAAACCGACAGGGGCGAGCATCTACGAGCAGTACTTC.

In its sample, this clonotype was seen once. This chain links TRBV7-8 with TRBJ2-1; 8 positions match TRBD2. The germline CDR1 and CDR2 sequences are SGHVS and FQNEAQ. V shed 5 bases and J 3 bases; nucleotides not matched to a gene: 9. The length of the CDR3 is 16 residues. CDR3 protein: CASSTGGDINYNEQFF. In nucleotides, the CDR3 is TGTGCCAGCAGCACCGGGGGGGACATAAACTACAATGAGCAGTTCTTC.

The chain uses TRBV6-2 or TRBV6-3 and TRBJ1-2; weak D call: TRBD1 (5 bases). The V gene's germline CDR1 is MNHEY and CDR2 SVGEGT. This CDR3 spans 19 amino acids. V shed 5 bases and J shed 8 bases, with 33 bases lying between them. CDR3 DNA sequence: TGTGCCAGCAGTCCAAGACGCGCCTCAGTGGGGCATATTAGTGACGGCTACACCTTC. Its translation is CASSPRRASVGHISDGYTF.

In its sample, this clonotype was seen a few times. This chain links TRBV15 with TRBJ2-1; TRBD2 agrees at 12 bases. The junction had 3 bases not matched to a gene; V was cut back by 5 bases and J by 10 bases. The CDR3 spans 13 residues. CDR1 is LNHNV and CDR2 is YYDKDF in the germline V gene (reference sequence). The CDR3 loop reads CATSRLAGEEQFF. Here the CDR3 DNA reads TGTGCCACCAGCCGACTAGCGGGAGAGGAGCAGTTCTTC.

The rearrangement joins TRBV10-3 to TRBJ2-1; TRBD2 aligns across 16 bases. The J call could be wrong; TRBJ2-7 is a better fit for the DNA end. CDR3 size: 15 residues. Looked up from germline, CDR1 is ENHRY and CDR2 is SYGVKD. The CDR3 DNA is TGTGCCATCCGGGGACTAGCGGGAGGGAATGATGAGCAGTACTTC. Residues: CAIRGLAGGNDEQYF.

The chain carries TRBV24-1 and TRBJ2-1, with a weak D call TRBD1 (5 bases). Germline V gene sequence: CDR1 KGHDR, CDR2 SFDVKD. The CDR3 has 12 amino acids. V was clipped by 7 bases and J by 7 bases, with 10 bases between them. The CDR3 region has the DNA TGTGCCACCAGGGGGCTTAAAAATGAGCAGTTCTTC. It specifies CATRGLKNEQFF.

CDR3 sequence reads: CASSLGHQNQPQHF. The CDR3 DNA reads as TGCGCCAGCAGCTTGGGACATCAAAATCAGCCCCAGCATTTT. The J gene is TRBJ1-5, the V gene TRBV5-1, with D unclear. V was clipped by 0 bases and J by 4 bases, with 8 bases between them. The CDR3 runs to 14 residues. CDR1 SGHRS and CDR2 YFSETQ come from the germline V gene. Full variable domain (outside the CDR3, taken from reference TRBV5-1 and TRBJ1-5): KAGVTQTPRYLIKTRGQQVTLSCSPISGHRSVSWYQQTPGQGLQFLFEYFSETQRNKGNFPGRFSGRQFSNSRSEMNVSTLELGDSALYLCASSLGHQNQPQHFGDGTRLSIL.

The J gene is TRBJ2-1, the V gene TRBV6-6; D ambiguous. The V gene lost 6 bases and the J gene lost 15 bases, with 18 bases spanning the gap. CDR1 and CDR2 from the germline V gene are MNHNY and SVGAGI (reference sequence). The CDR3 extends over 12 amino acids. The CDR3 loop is CASSPPGYHPFF. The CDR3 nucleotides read TGTGCCAGCAGCCCTCCCGGGTACCATCCGTTCTTC.